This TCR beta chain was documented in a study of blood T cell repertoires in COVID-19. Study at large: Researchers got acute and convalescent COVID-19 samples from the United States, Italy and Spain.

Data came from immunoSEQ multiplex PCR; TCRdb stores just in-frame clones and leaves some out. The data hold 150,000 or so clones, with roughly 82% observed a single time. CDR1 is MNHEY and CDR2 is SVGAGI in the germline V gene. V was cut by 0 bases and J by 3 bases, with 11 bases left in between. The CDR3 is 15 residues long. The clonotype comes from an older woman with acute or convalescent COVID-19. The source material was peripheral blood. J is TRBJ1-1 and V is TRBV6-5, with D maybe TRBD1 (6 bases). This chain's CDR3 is CASSYSAGAYTEAFF. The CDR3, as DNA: TGTGCCAGCAGTTACTCCGCAGGGGCCTACACTGAAGCTTTCTTT.